This TCR beta chain was observed in a study of blood T cells in healthy people across ages. General study results and limits: Significant beta diversity loss was already apparent by age roughly 43, declining roughly linearly.

This CDR3 has 13 residues. Germline values: CDR1 DFQATT, CDR2 SNEGSKA (reference sequence). Trimming removed 7 bases from V and 6 bases from J, with 17 bases in between. This clonotype has just a few counts. Antigen specificity is unknown. PCR was performed a second time for roughly 6 to 12 cycles using a sample-barcoded 5' primer and a J-beta primer mix. TCRdb processed the 5' RACE reads anew with MiXCR; each CDR3 protein has one entry. The profile shows 1.4 million to 1.5 million distinct CDR3 sequences, approximately 38% of them singletons. V is TRBV20-1 and J is TRBJ2-3; D might be TRBD2 (6 bases). The sequence derives from a woman aged 18 to 35 in good health. The sequenced sample was blood. As DNA, the CDR3 is TGCAGTGGGGAGGTTAGGAGTGACGATACGCAGTATTTT. Protein product: CSGEVRSDDTQYF.